Below are 32 T cell receptor beta chains sequenced from a single sample in a study of OX40 agonist ivuxolimab in advanced cancers. Using immunoSEQ multiplex PCR, the repertoire was profiled, and TCRdb retains in-frame clones only, with some absent. The table includes more than 80,000 clones, approximately 90% detected once. The sample here was CD4+ or CD8+ T cells sorted from blood, taken in a trial of the OX40 agonist ivuxolimab. All receptors come from an adult with an advanced solid tumor such as melanoma, head and neck, liver or kidney cancer.

V and J are TRBV14 and TRBJ1-2; possibly TRBD1 for D (5 bases). The CDR3 is made up of 14 amino acids. Trimming pared 3 bases from V and 3 bases from J, leaving 11 bases between. Germline CDR1 is SGHDN and CDR2 is FVKESK. The CDR3 coding sequence is TGTGCCAGCAGCCATCTCGGGACTGACTATGGCTACACCTTC. Its protein product is CASSHLGTDYGYTF.

The sample holds one count of this clone. The J gene is TRBJ1-6, the V gene TRBV7-2, with D hard to call. CDR1 SGHTA and CDR2 FQGNSA come from the germline V gene. The CDR3 spans 14 residues. V shed 5 bases and J shed 10 bases, with 15 bases lying between them. CDR3 bases: TGTGCCAGCAGCCCCCGTCATGGCGAATCACCCCTCCACTTT. Its protein product is CASSPRHGESPLHF.

The CDR3 coding sequence is TGTGCCATCAGCCGTCAGGCTACCGGGGAGCTGTTTTTT. Protein sequence: CAISRQATGELFF. The V and J genes are TRBV10-3 and TRBJ2-2; D not certain. Trimming took 6 bases from V and 5 from J, leaving 10 bases between them. The germline CDR1 and CDR2 sequences are ENHRY and SYGVKD. The CDR3 is 13 amino acids.

V and J are TRBV13 and TRBJ2-7; D is ambiguous. V lost 4 bases, J lost 0 bases, and 7 bases lay in between. The CDR3 extends over 13 amino acids. Per germline, CDR1 PRHDT and CDR2 FYEKMQ (reference sequence). Here the CDR3 DNA reads TGTGCCAGCAGCTACCGGGTCTCCTACGAGCAGTACTTC. The encoded protein is CASSYRVSYEQYF.

The rearrangement joins TRBV6-5 to TRBJ1-1; D unresolved. The CDR3 consists of 13 residues. The V and J ends lost 1 base and 2 bases respectively, with 5 bases between them. Germline CDR1 reads MNHEY; CDR2 reads SVGAGI. The CDR3 DNA follows: TGTGCCAGCAGTTACTTTCGAAACACTGAAGCTTTCTTT. This codes for CASSYFRNTEAFF.

The chain recombines TRBV4-3 with TRBJ1-5; maybe TRBD1 (6 bases). V shed 0 bases and J shed 7 bases, with 13 bases lying between them. Germline assignment: CDR1 LGHNA and CDR2 YSLEER. The CDR3 length is 15 residues. CDR3 protein: CASSQDQGGRQPQHF. In nucleotides, the CDR3 is TGCGCCAGCAGCCAAGATCAAGGGGGGCGACAGCCCCAGCATTTT.

This clone showed up just once. The CDR3 region has the DNA TGTGCCAGCAGCTTAAGTTCGGGCTCAGGGGCCAACGTCCTGACTTTC. Its protein is CASSLSSGSGANVLTF. The J gene is TRBJ2-6, the V gene TRBV7-3; D gene ambiguous. Germline-derived CDR1 and CDR2 are SGHTA and FQGTGA. The length of the CDR3 is 16 residues. V shed 1 base and J shed 4 bases, with 11 bases lying between them.

This chain links TRBV7-9 with TRBJ1-4; no reliable D call. Trimming cost V 6 bases and J 4 bases, with 12 bases left between them. Germline values: CDR1 SEHNR, CDR2 FQNEAQ (reference sequence). The CDR3 runs 14 residues. For the CDR3, the DNA is TGTGCCAGCAGTCGAGGGTTAGGTAATGAAAAACTGTTTTTT. Encoded protein: CASSRGLGNEKLFF.

The V gene is TRBV25-1, the J gene TRBJ1-6; D gene unclear. CDR1 is MGHDK and CDR2 is SYGVNS in the germline V gene. The CDR3 has 14 amino acids. V was clipped by 1 base and J by 8 bases, with 9 bases between them. This chain's CDR3 is CASSEWNFHSPLHF. The CDR3 DNA is TGTGCCAGCAGTGAATGGAACTTCCATTCACCCCTCCACTTT.

The chain combines TRBV19 with TRBJ1-6, with TRBD1 matching over 10 bases. The CDR3 is 15 residues long. The germline CDR1 and CDR2 sequences are LNHDA and SQIVND (reference sequence). Unmatched junction bases numbered 6, after V lost 7 bases and J lost 6 bases. The CDR3 DNA reads TGTGCCAGTACCCCCGGGACAGGGGTTAATTCACCCCTCCACTTT. Translating gives CASTPGTGVNSPLHF.

The chain recombines TRBV6-5 with TRBJ1-1, with D tentatively TRBD1 (5 bases). The CDR3 is 13 residues long. Per germline, CDR1 MNHEY and CDR2 SVGAGI. V was trimmed by 6 bases and J by 2 bases, leaving 10 bases between them. The CDR3 coding sequence is TGTGCCAGCAGATGGACACAAAACACTGAAGCTTTCTTT. This translates into CASRWTQNTEAFF.

The chain recombines TRBV27 with TRBJ1-5; 10 bases match TRBD1. Per germline, CDR1 MNHEY and CDR2 SMNVEV (reference sequence). The CDR3 is 14 residues long. Unmatched junction bases numbered 1, after V lost 4 bases and J lost 4 bases. CDR3 bases: TGTGCCAGCAGTTGGACAGGGGGAAATCAGCCCCAGCATTTT. It is translated as CASSWTGGNQPQHF.

The CDR3 loop reads CATGRLPQGPDTQYF. The CDR3 DNA reads as TGTGCCACCGGCCGTCTCCCCCAGGGGCCAGATACGCAGTATTTT. The V call is TRBV10-3, the J call TRBJ2-3; D possibly corresponds to TRBD1 (6 bases). The CDR3 has 15 amino acids. Germline V lookup: CDR1 ENHRY, CDR2 SYGVKD. Between the trimmed V and J ends, which lost 10 bases and 4 bases, there was a span of 21 bases.

This chain joins TRBV7-9 and TRBJ1-4; weak D call: TRBD1 (5 bases). Germline V lookup: CDR1 SEHNR, CDR2 FQNEAQ (reference sequence). The CDR3 totals 12 residues. The V and J ends lost 4 bases and 12 bases respectively, with 12 bases between them. CDR3 nucleotide sequence: TGTGCCAGCAGCTCCTCAGGGTATGAACTGTTTTTT. Translated: CASSSSGYELFF. Using reference TRBV7-9 and TRBJ1-4 for the parts outside the CDR3, the full variable domain is DTGVSQNPRHKITKRGQNVTFRCDPISEHNRLYWYRQTLGQGPEFLTYFQNEAQLEKSRLLSDRFSAERPKGSFSTLEIQRTEQGDSAMYLCASSSSGYELFFGSGTQLSVL.

The V and J genes are TRBV4-3 and TRBJ1-4; tentative D call: TRBD1 (6 bases). Trimming cost V 0 bases and J 2 bases, with 19 bases left between them. There are 19 residues in the CDR3. In germline, CDR1 is LGHNA, CDR2 YSLEER. The CDR3: CASSQDWAGTGGTNEKLFF. DNA of the CDR3: TGCGCCAGCAGCCAAGATTGGGCCGGAACCGGGGGCACTAATGAAAAACTGTTTTTT.

This clone was seen more than once but under ten times. This chain connects TRBV2 to TRBJ2-1, with 7 positions matching TRBD2. V was pared by 7 bases and J by 3 bases, with 9 bases of the junction left unmatched. This CDR3 is 15 amino acids long. Germline-derived CDR1 and CDR2 are SNHLY and FYNNEI. CDR3 sequence: CASTELGGGYNEQFF. The CDR3 DNA reads TGTGCCAGCACCGAGCTGGGGGGGGGCTACAATGAGCAGTTCTTC.

This clone has just one count. The V and J genes are TRBV18 and TRBJ1-6, with 9 positions matching TRBD1. The J segment lost 13 bases and the V segment lost 2 bases, leaving 12 bases of the junction unmatched. This CDR3 is 16 amino acids long. Looked up from germline, CDR1 is KGHSH and CDR2 is LQKENI. The CDR3 region is CASSPIPGQGTWPLHF. Here the CDR3 DNA reads TGTGCCAGCTCACCAATTCCTGGACAGGGGACATGGCCCCTCCACTTT.

The chain uses TRBV15 and TRBJ1-2; no clear D. Per the germline V gene, CDR1 is LNHNV and CDR2 is YYDKDF (reference sequence). V was cut by 2 bases and J by 8 bases, with 12 bases left in between. The CDR3 loop spans 13 amino acids. The CDR3: CATSRLGLGGYTF. CDR3 sequence (DNA): TGTGCCACCAGCAGATTAGGCTTGGGAGGCTACACCTTC.

The chain joins TRBV5-1 to TRBJ1-1; 10 bases are shared with TRBD1. This CDR3 has 14 residues. V shed 4 bases and J 5 bases; nucleotides not matched to a gene: 5. The germline V gene encodes CDR1 SGHRS and CDR2 YFSETQ. The CDR3 sequence is CASSPGQGETEAFF. CDR3 nucleotide sequence: TGCGCCAGCAGCCCCGGACAGGGGGAGACTGAAGCTTTCTTT.

This chain joins TRBV29-1 and TRBJ2-5; D call uncertain. V was trimmed by 4 bases and J by 5 bases, leaving 14 bases between them. CDR1 and CDR2 (germline): SQVTM, ANQGSEA. This CDR3 has 13 amino acids. The CDR3, as DNA: TGCAGCGTTGGGGCATCGGTCGGGGAGACCCAGTACTTC. Translation gives CSVGASVGETQYF. The complete variable domain, with remaining parts taken from reference TRBV29-1 and TRBJ2-5, reads SAVISQKPSRDICQRGTSLTIQCQVDSQVTMMFWYRQQPGQSLTLIATANQGSEATYESGFVIDKFPISRPNLTFSTLTVSNMSPEDSSIYLCSVGASVGETQYFGPGTRLLVL.

Note on this clone: Relative to the germline gene, one junction end is altered; a read error may explain this. This chain joins TRBV7-3 and TRBJ1-6; D call uncertain. CDR1 and CDR2 from the germline V gene are SGHTA and FQGTGA. The CDR3 is 13 residues long. The CDR3 DNA reads as TGTGCCAGCAGCTTATCTAACAATTCACCCCCCCACTTT. It translates to CASSLSNNSPPHF.

This chain connects TRBV5-5 to TRBJ1-4; no clear D. CDR1 is SGHKS, CDR2 YYEKEE, per germline (reference sequence). V shed 4 bases and J shed 5 bases, with 15 bases lying between them. The CDR3 runs 15 residues. CDR3 nucleotide sequence: TGTGCCAGCAGCGGCGGCCACAGCCAGAATGAAAAACTGTTTTTT. As protein: CASSGGHSQNEKLFF.

The chain joins TRBV5-1 to TRBJ2-3; the match to TRBD1 covers 9 bases. The V gene end was trimmed by 0 bases and the J gene end by 1 base; junction bases not matched to a gene: 0. CDR3 size: 15 residues. The germline V gene encodes CDR1 SGHRS and CDR2 YFSETQ. CDR3 region: CASSLGTGGTDTQYF. CDR3 DNA: TGCGCCAGCAGCTTGGGGACAGGGGGCACAGATACGCAGTATTTT.

This chain connects TRBV7-9 to TRBJ2-7; 11 positions agree with TRBD1. The CDR3 extends over 15 amino acids. Per germline, CDR1 SEHNR and CDR2 FQNEAQ (reference sequence). J lost 5 bases, V lost 5 bases, and 8 bases had no gene match. CDR3: CASSPWTGGSNEQYF. The CDR3 DNA follows: TGTGCCAGCAGCCCATGGACAGGGGGCAGTAACGAGCAGTACTTC.

The chain joins TRBV18 to TRBJ1-6; 9 nucleotides match TRBD1. With 2 bases clipped from V and 9 bases from J, the junction kept 8 bases outside the gene matches. The CDR3 consists of 16 residues. In germline, CDR1 is KGHSH, CDR2 LQKENI. Here the CDR3 reads CASSPGTGTGSSPLHF. CDR3 coding DNA: TGTGCCAGCTCACCAGGGACCGGGACAGGGTCTTCACCCCTCCACTTT.

The genes are TRBV6-1 and TRBJ1-2; a weak D match, TRBD1 (5 bases). The V gene's germline CDR1 is MNHNS and CDR2 SASEGT. The ends were cut back, 5 bases at V and 8 bases at J, with 18 bases in the middle. CDR3 length: 14 amino acids. CDR3: CASSPRQGEEGYTF. The CDR3 nucleotides read TGTGCCAGCAGTCCCCGGCAGGGTGAAGAGGGCTACACCTTC.

The CDR3 is CASRLETGTSPLHF. In DNA form, the CDR3 reads TGTGCCAGCAGACTGGAGACAGGGACTTCACCCCTCCACTTT. The chain couples TRBV28 to TRBJ1-6; TRBD1 matches 7 bases. The CDR3 has 14 amino acids. V lost 6 bases and J lost 9; bases outside the gene matches: 8. Germline lookup yields CDR1 MDHEN and CDR2 SYDVKM.

The chain combines TRBV27 with TRBJ1-5; D remains unclear. Germline V lookup: CDR1 MNHEY, CDR2 SMNVEV (reference sequence). CDR3 length: 15 residues. The V end was cut by 3 bases, the J end by 1 base, with 10 bases between. For the CDR3, the DNA is TGTGCCAGCAGTTTGTCCGGGGTCAGCAATCAGCCCCAGCATTTT. The encoded protein is CASSLSGVSNQPQHF.

This clone was detected a few times. J is TRBJ1-6 and V is TRBV30; TRBD1 agrees at 9 bases. The CDR3 extends over 15 amino acids. CDR1 GTSNPN and CDR2 SVGIG come from the germline V gene (reference sequence). V lost 2 bases and J lost 9; bases outside the gene matches: 8. This chain's CDR3 is CAWSPIGTGTSPLHF. The CDR3 nucleotides are TGTGCCTGGAGTCCTATCGGGACAGGGACTTCACCCCTCCACTTT. The full variable domain, with the rest looked up from reference TRBV30 and TRBJ1-6, is SQTIHQWPATLVQPVGSPLSLECTVEGTSNPNLYWYRQAAGRGLQLLFYSVGIGQISSEVPQNLSASRPQDRQFILSSKKLLLSDSGFYLCAWSPIGTGTSPLHFGNGTRLTVT.

CDR3 nucleotides: TGTGCCAGCAGCCCCGGGGCAACTAATGAAAAACTGTTTTTT. Protein: CASSPGATNEKLFF. V gene TRBV11-2 combines with J gene TRBJ1-4; D gene unclear. V shed 5 bases and J shed 0 bases, with 7 bases lying between them. Germline V gives CDR1 SGHAT, CDR2 FQNNGV. There are 14 residues in the CDR3.

This chain connects TRBV4-1 to TRBJ2-2; 8 bases match TRBD2. The CDR3 sequence is 17 residues long. Germline lookup yields CDR1 MGHRA and CDR2 YSYEKL. V shed 4 bases, J shed 0 bases, and the junction held 7 bases outside the gene matches. The CDR3 DNA reads TGCGCCAGCAGCCCCCACGGGGGGGAAACGAACACCGGGGAGCTGTTTTTT. Amino acids: CASSPHGGETNTGELFF.

This clone showed up just once. The same CDR3 is also encoded by other DNA sequences in this sample. The chain employs TRBV7-2 and TRBJ2-7; D is uncertain. Germline V gene data show CDR1 as SGHTA and CDR2 as FQGNSA. Trimming shortened V by 5 bases and J by 0 bases, and 2 bases separated the two germline ends. The CDR3 length is 11 residues. The DNA for the CDR3 is TGTGCCAGCAGCCCCTCCTACGAGCAGTACTTC. This codes for CASSPSYEQYF.